The clone carrying this T cell receptor (beta chain) was recorded only once. Its antigen remains unidentified. V lost 2 bases and J 4 bases, leaving 8 bases between the germline ends. This CDR3 has 13 residues. Germline lookup yields CDR1 KGHSH and CDR2 LQKENI. Pooled in the analysis were second doses at about 4 or about 12 weeks. This sample was taken from a study of T cell responses to AZD1222 COVID-19 vaccine. Sequencing used immunoSEQ multiplex PCR; TCRdb keeps in-frame clones, though not all of them. The table records 80,000 to 100,000 clones, around nine tenths of them present only once. Points from the study as a whole: Spike-specific TCR breadth and depth went up after people got two AZD1222 doses. At baseline, seropositivity was found in only six or seven AZD1222 recipients. Nearly half of unique spike-specific TCRs reportedly avoided B.1.351 and B.1.1.7 mutated regions.

This specimen was peripheral blood, taken 28 days after the second AZD1222 dose. The receptor's source is an adult who received the AZD1222 COVID-19 vaccine. The chain has TRBV18 and TRBJ1-2; a weak D match, TRBD1 (6 bases). The CDR3 coding sequence is TGTGCCAGCTCACCAGGGGGCAGCTATGGCTACACCTTC. Translation gives CASSPGGSYGYTF.